Listed below are T cell receptor beta chains from one sample, sequenced in a study of T cells after posttransplantation cyclophosphamide. Clones were read by immunoSEQ multiplex PCR, and TCRdb kept only the in-frame ones, dropping some. This table has 4,000 to 4,500 clones, over 65% appearing once. The starting material was PBMCs, obtained after allogeneic stem cell transplant with posttransplant cyclophosphamide. The receptor set was obtained from a male patient aged 35 to 55 who received an allogeneic stem cell transplant from a related donor, was CMV-positive, and had acute and chronic GVHD. Some T cells may arise from the graft donor. Each CDR3 is given with its conserved first and last residue. Each record gives: D gene, V gene, J gene, clone size, CDR3 DNA, CDR3 protein. A D gene is named only where the DNA matches it firmly. A row's size may be missing; if present it is once, few, many or a size class.

TRBD2,TRBV6-5,TRBJ2-3,once,TGTGCCAGCAGACGAGCGGGAGGGCCGGATACGCAGTATTTT,CASRRAGGPDTQYF
TRBD2,TRBV7-6,TRBJ2-3,.,TGTGCCAGCAGCTTTGGACTAGCGGGAGCAGATACGCAGTATTTT,CASSFGLAGADTQYF
.,TRBV19,TRBJ2-1,few,TGTGCCAGTAGTACCCGGGGGAGCGCCTACAATGAGCAGTTCTTC,CASSTRGSAYNEQFF
TRBD1,TRBV19,TRBJ1-1,.,TGTGCCAGTAGTATCGGGACAGCTGACACTGAAGCTTTCTTT,CASSIGTADTEAFF
TRBD1,TRBV11-1,TRBJ2-1,medium-sized,TGTGCCAGCAGCCCTACTGGACAGGGGAACAATGAGCAGTTCTTC,CASSPTGQGNNEQFF
.,TRBV2,TRBJ1-1,.,TGTGCCAGCAGTGAAGAAGGGGGGGAGGCTTTCTTT,CASSEEGGEAFF
TRBD1,TRBV12-5,TRBJ2-7,.,TGTGCTAGTGGTTTGGTACCCGGGACAGGGGGAACCTACGAGCAGTACTTC,CASGLVPGTGGTYEQYF
TRBD2,TRBV11-3,TRBJ2-5,once,TGTGCCAGCAGCCTCGGACTAGCGGGGGAACAAGAGACCCAGTACTTC,CASSLGLAGEQETQYF
TRBD2,TRBV11-3,TRBJ2-5,.,TGTGCCAGCAGCTTAGATTGGACTAGCGGGAGGTATCAAGAGACCCAGTACTTC,CASSLDWTSGRYQETQYF
TRBD2,TRBV6-5,TRBJ2-7,.,TGTGCCAGCAGTTACTCCTTCACTAGCGGGAACGAGCAGTACTTC,CASSYSFTSGNEQYF
.,TRBV7-2,TRBJ2-7,.,TGTGCCAGCAGCTTATTCACAGGCGTCGTAGGGCGGTACTTC,CASSLFTGVVGRYF
TRBD2,TRBV4-3,TRBJ2-1,.,TGCGCCAGCAGCCAGAATCTAGCGGGAGAGGTCAATGAGCAGTTCTTC,CASSQNLAGEVNEQFF
TRBD2,TRBV2,TRBJ2-7,.,TGTGCCAGCAGTGTTAGTTCTAGCGGGGCCTACGAGCAGTACTTC,CASSVSSSGAYEQYF
.,TRBV25-1,TRBJ2-5,.,TGTGCCAGCAGTGAAGGAGGAGAGGCTTGGGAGACCCAGTACTTC,CASSEGGEAWETQYF
.,TRBV9,TRBJ2-1,once,TGTGCCAGCAGCGTAGGCGCGACTACCGGCAATGAGCAGTTCTTC,CASSVGATTGNEQFF
.,TRBV5-6,TRBJ1-1,.,TGTGCCAGCAGCTTGTTTCAGTTCTGGAACACTGAAGCTTTCTTT,CASSLFQFWNTEAFF
.,TRBV19,TRBJ2-7,.,TGTGCCAGTAGTGTTGACGGGGTTCGGTACGAGCAGTACTTC,CASSVDGVRYEQYF
TRBD1,TRBV5-1,TRBJ2-7,.,TGCGCCAGCAGCTTAGGACAGGGCCCCAACGAGCAGTACTTC,CASSLGQGPNEQYF
TRBD1,TRBV5-1,TRBJ2-7,.,TGCGCCAGCAGTACACTCGGGACAGGGTCCTACGAGCAGTACTTC,CASSTLGTGSYEQYF
TRBD1,TRBV7-9,TRBJ1-1,.,TGTGCCAGCACCCCAGGGGGTACTGAAGCTTTCTTT,CASTPGGTEAFF
TRBD1,TRBV12-5,TRBJ2-2,once,TGTGCTAGTGGTTTGAGGCAGGGGGCCGCCGGGGAGCTGTTTTTT,CASGLRQGAAGELFF
TRBD2,TRBV7-2,TRBJ2-5,.,TGTGCCAGCAGCTTAGTAGCGGGAGTATCCCAAGAGACCCAGTACTTC,CASSLVAGVSQETQYF
TRBD2,TRBV14,TRBJ2-1,.,TGTGCCAGCAGCCCGTCCGGGACTAGTGAAGTCAAGCAGTTCTTC,CASSPSGTSEVKQFF
TRBD1,TRBV6-1,TRBJ1-3,.,TGTGCCAGCAGTGGCTACGACAGGGGGCGAAACACCATATATTTT,CASSGYDRGRNTIYF
.,TRBV5-1,TRBJ2-2,.,TGCGCCAGCAGCTTGGCCGGGACTCGGGAGCTGTTTTTT,CASSLAGTRELFF
TRBD1,TRBV10-3,TRBJ1-2,.,TGTGCCATCAGCAGGGGACAGGCAGGGGATGGCTACACCTTC,CAISRGQAGDGYTF
TRBD2,TRBV13,TRBJ2-1,.,TGTGCCAGCAGCCATTTGATTGCGGGAGCTTTCGATGAGCAGTTCTTC,CASSHLIAGAFDEQFF
.,TRBV28,TRBJ2-7,.,TGTGCCAGCACTAATAGCGAGAGCTCCTACGAGCAGTACTTC,CASTNSESSYEQYF
TRBD1,TRBV19,TRBJ1-1,once,TGTGCCAGTAGTATAGAAGGGGGCCGCACTGAAGCTTTCTTT,CASSIEGGRTEAFF
.,TRBV5-1,TRBJ1-1,.,TGCGCCAGCAGCCTCCGGACAGAGAACACTGAAGCTTTCTTT,CASSLRTENTEAFF
.,TRBV21-1,TRBJ2-1,.,TGTGCCAGCAGGCTGGAGGGGACAGTAAGCGGTTACTACAATGAGCAGTTCTTC,CASRLEGTVSGYYNEQFF
.,TRBV18,TRBJ1-2,.,TGTGCCAGCTCACCATCAGGAGGGGCAAGGGACTATGGCTACACCTTC,CASSPSGGARDYGYTF
TRBD2,TRBV10-3,TRBJ2-1,.,TGTGCCATCAGTGAGCGGCCGGGACTAGTTTTCGATGAGCAGTTCTTC,CAISERPGLVFDEQFF
.,TRBV6-5,TRBJ2-1,.,TGTGCCAGCAGTTACTCAAGCGGTGGCAATGAGCAGTTCTTC,CASSYSSGGNEQFF
.,TRBV19,TRBJ2-7,.,TGTGCCAGTAGTATTAGGACTATAGCGTTCGGAGAGCAGTACTTC,CASSIRTIAFGEQYF
.,TRBV28,TRBJ1-1,.,TGTGCCAGCAGTTTGGGTATAGGCGGGAACACTGAAGCTTTCTTT,CASSLGIGGNTEAFF
.,TRBV29-1,TRBJ2-1,.,TGCAGCGTCCTGAGTGCTAGCTGGAGCTCCTACAATGAGCAGTTCTTC,CSVLSASWSSYNEQFF
.,TRBV5-1,TRBJ1-2,.,TGCGCCAGCAGCTCACAAGCTAACTATGGCTACACCTTC,CASSSQANYGYTF
TRBD1,TRBV7-9,TRBJ2-7,.,TGTGCCAGCAGCTTAGGCCAGACAGGGGGCCCCTACGAGCAGTACTTC,CASSLGQTGGPYEQYF
TRBD1,TRBV19,TRBJ1-5,.,TGTGCCAGTAGTATAACAGGGGCCGGACAGCCCCAGCATTTT,CASSITGAGQPQHF
TRBD1,TRBV7-9,TRBJ2-1,.,TGTGCCAGCAGCCCACAGGGGGGAGCAAGGTACAATGAGCAGTTCTTC,CASSPQGGARYNEQFF
.,TRBV9,TRBJ2-3,.,TGTGCCAGCAGCGGGGGACTGACTAGCACAGATACGCAGTATTTT,CASSGGLTSTDTQYF